The 5 T cell receptor beta chains listed next were all sequenced from one sample in a study of regulatory T cells in long-lasting Graves disease. Sample time point: newly diagnosed GD, antithyroid drugs for less than 3 months. The TCR library was made from RNA that had been extracted from PBMCs in TRIzol. Libraries of TCR beta came from iRepertoire HTBI primers plus Arm-PCR of CDR3 regions. TCRdb re-called the multiplex PCR reads with MiXCR, one entry per CDR3 protein. The sample carries 350,000 to 500,000 distinct CDR3 sequences, roughly 17% recorded once. These data were also reused for a study on T cells in Graves' hyperthyroidism and ophthalmopathy.

Sequencing was performed on peripheral blood mononuclear cells (PBMCs), taken at new diagnosis, from a patient treated with antithyroid drugs. The receptors shown here come from a woman under 30 with Graves disease.

This clonotype was observed many times. The V call is TRBV28, the J call TRBJ2-4; 7 nucleotides line up with TRBD2. Germline loops: CDR1 MDHEN, CDR2 SYDVKM. The CDR3 contains 15 residues. Germline trimming cut 4 bases from V and 8 bases from J; bases unmatched to any gene: 11. The CDR3 DNA follows: TGTGCCAGCAGTTCAGTGGGACTACATTTAGACATTCAGTACTTC. Translated: CASSSVGLHLDIQYF.

A note on this clonotype: A read error is possible here, since a much larger clone lies one base away. Here the CDR3 reads CSVAVAGAPHNEQFF. CDR3 in DNA: TGCAGCGTCGCCGTAGCGGGAGCCCCCCACAATGAGCAGTTCTTC. This chain connects TRBV29-1 to TRBJ2-1; 9 bases map to TRBD2. Germline CDR1 SQVTM, CDR2 ANQGSEA. Trimming removed 6 bases from V and 5 bases from J; junction bases left unmatched: 11. The CDR3 extends over 15 amino acids.

This clonotype was seen only once. The rearrangement joins TRBV3-1 to TRBJ2-7; D gene ambiguous. The germline gives CDR1 LGHDT, CDR2 YNNKEL (reference sequence). The CDR3 is 14 residues long. V lost 1 base to trimming and J lost 3 bases, with 10 bases between them. CDR3 nucleotides: TGTGCCAGCAGCCAAGGGGTTTACTACTACGAGCAGTACTTC. It encodes CASSQGVYYYEQYF.

This clonotype was counted between two and nine times. CDR3 region: CASSLRTPGRLNSPLHF. The CDR3 bases are TGTGCCAGCAGCTTACGTACCCCTGGCAGACTAAATTCACCCCTCCACTTT. This chain uses TRBV7-3 with TRBJ1-6; D is unclear. CDR3 length: 17 amino acids. CDR1 SGHTA and CDR2 FQGTGA come from the germline V gene. With 2 bases removed from V and 7 bases from J, the gap between germline ends came to 18 bases.

The sample holds a few counts of this clonotype. The CDR3 DNA follows: TGCAGTGCTAATTTCAGGACAGGATCCTATGGCTACACCTTC. This translates into CSANFRTGSYGYTF. J is TRBJ1-2 and V is TRBV20-1; 7 bases fit TRBD1. V shed 4 bases, J shed 4 bases, and the junction held 9 bases outside the gene matches. Germline assignment: CDR1 DFQATT and CDR2 SNEGSKA (reference sequence). The CDR3 covers 14 residues.